The clone carrying this T cell receptor beta chain occurred once. Its antigen remains unknown. Sampling of blood occurred at baseline, cycle 4 day 1, and cycle 7 day 1. This table comes from immunoSEQ multiplex PCR, and its TCRdb copy is limited to in-frame clones, with some not included. The sample carries roughly 80,000 clones, around nine tenths recorded once. These data come from a study of OX40 agonist ivuxolimab in advanced cancers. Study as a whole: Patients were dosed intravenously with ivuxolimab at 0.01 to 10 mg/kg every 2 weeks. Patients assigned to dose escalation were diagnosed with hepatocellular carcinoma, melanoma, renal cell or head and neck cancer. The study's findings and limits: Doses of 0.1 to 3.0 mg/kg were accompanied by clonal expansion of CD4+ and CD8+ blood T cells by week 6.

The CDR3 loop spans 18 amino acids. CDR1 is SQVTM, CDR2 ANQGSEA, per germline. The trim removed 4 bases at V and 5 bases at J, leaving 19 bases unmatched. The receptor was isolated from an adult with an advanced solid tumor such as melanoma, head and neck, liver or kidney cancer. This material consisted of CD4+ or CD8+ T cells sorted from blood, taken in a trial of the OX40 agonist ivuxolimab. V and J are TRBV29-1 and TRBJ2-5, with TRBD1 identical over 10 bases. CDR3 sequence: CSVAHIPGQGTTAETQYF. The CDR3 DNA is TGCAGCGTTGCTCACATACCGGGACAGGGGACTACCGCGGAGACCCAGTACTTC.